This note documents a single TCR beta chain sequence. Its matching antigen is unknown. Using immunoSEQ multiplex PCR, the repertoire was profiled, and TCRdb retains in-frame clones only, with some absent. The data contain a few hundred thousand clones, about 80% of them singletons. The CDR3 sequence is 14 residues long. Germline CDR1 MGHRA, CDR2 YSYEKL. Trimming pared 2 bases from V and 11 bases from J, leaving 18 bases between. This entry is derived from a study of Ad26.COV2.S vaccination and SARS-CoV-2 variants. Study-wide context: Ad26.COV2.S given intramuscularly, once or twice 56 days apart. Study-wide results and caveats: Total T cell responses may have been underestimated by the TCR breadth and depth analyses. Placebo recipients and vaccine recipients were similar in non-spike TCR breadth.

The treatment is: approximately 18 received Ad26.COV2.S at low or high dose, single or two shots; several received placebo; per-sample allocation not given. On day 63 after the first injection, vaccine and placebo recipients gave samples. The sample came from a Boston adult aged 18-55 years. Sequenced here: peripheral blood, sampled in a trial of Ad26.COV2.S vaccine versus placebo. This clonotype originated in a person aged 18-65 years who received the Ad26.COV2.S COVID-19 vaccine or a placebo. The rearrangement uses TRBV4-1 and TRBJ1-1; D is unclear. The CDR3 reads CASSQSGNALGAFF. The CDR3 region has the DNA TGCGCCAGCAGCCAATCGGGCAACGCCCTGGGCGCTTTCTTT.